The 18 T cell receptor beta chains in this list originate from one sample, sequenced in a study of T cell clonality in common variable immunodeficiency. TCRdb's copy holds only in-frame clones and misses some; the assay was immunoSEQ multiplex PCR. Recorded here are 30,000 to 35,000 clones, with no singletons, and the ten leading clones hold 3.5% to 4.5%. The material sequenced was peripheral blood mononuclear cells. Receptor source: a person between 18 and 75 years old in good health.

Many counts were recorded for this clone. Read coverage stops 3 residues before the CDR3 terminus; the germline J gene supplies the remainder. Other DNA sequences in this specimen translate into the identical CDR3. The chain joins TRBV24-1 to TRBJ1-2; D is uncertain. CDR1 and CDR2 (germline): KGHDR, SFDVKD. The V gene lost 3 bases and the J gene lost 2 bases, with 6 bases spanning the gap. The CDR3 is 13 residues long. CDR3 DNA, as far as it was read: TGTGCCACCAGTGATCTACAGAACTATGGC. Translated, it gives CATSDLQNYG. The full CDR3 is CATSDLQNYGYTF.

As to this clone: The read finishes 3 residues shy of the CDR3 end, and the germline J gene is used to complete it. The chain is built from TRBV7-8 and TRBJ2-1; TRBD2 agrees at 10 bases. This CDR3 contains 12 residues. Germline CDR1 is SGHVS and CDR2 is FQNEAQ. The J segment lost 9 bases and the V segment lost 5 bases, leaving 1 base of the junction unmatched. CDR3 region: CASSASGGEQFF. The sequenced CDR3 bases are TGTGCCAGCAGCGCTAGCGGGGGTGAG.

The table lists this clone with many counts. Sequencing ends 3 residues short of the CDR3 end; the germline J gene provides the rest. The chain couples TRBV19 to TRBJ2-7, with a tentative D call TRBD2 (5 bases). Germline V lookup: CDR1 LNHDA, CDR2 SQIVND (reference sequence). This CDR3 has 14 residues. With 5 bases removed from V and 2 bases from J, the gap between germline ends came to 13 bases. The CDR3 here is CASSAAGPTYEQYF. Incomplete CDR3 DNA: TGTGCCAGTAGTGCCGCGGGTCCTACCTACGAG.

This clone was counted a few times. From the germline J gene comes the end of the CDR3, since the read stops 3 residues before it. J is TRBJ2-4 and V is TRBV7-9; the D is unclear. Germline CDR1 reads SEHNR; CDR2 reads FQNEAQ (reference sequence). The CDR3 extends over 11 amino acids. The CDR3 loop is CASSLEGGQYF. The sequenced CDR3 bases are TGTGCCAGCAGCTTAGAGGGTGGT.

This clone was found many times. The read falls 3 residues short of the CDR3 end, and the missing part is taken from the germline J gene. The V call is TRBV23-1, the J call TRBJ2-7, with D perhaps TRBD2 (6 bases). Being an ORF, TRBV23-1 has a function that is uncertain. V gave up 7 bases and J gave up 0 bases, with 10 bases separating them. The length of the CDR3 is 13 residues. This CDR3 is CASKPGLSYEQYF. Partial CDR3 DNA: TGCGCCAGCAAACCGGGACTCTCCTACGAG.

This clone was seen many times. The read stops 3 residues short of the end of the CDR3; the missing end is completed from the germline J gene. The rearrangement joins TRBV7-9 to TRBJ2-3; D unclear. This CDR3 region has 15 residues. The ends were cut back, 1 base at V and 6 bases at J, with 14 bases in the middle. Germline assignment: CDR1 SEHNR and CDR2 FQNEAQ (reference sequence). The CDR3 loop reads CASSLGTLSPDTQYF. CDR3 DNA, as far as it was read: TGTGCCAGCAGCTTAGGTACCCTATCCCCGGATACG.

Only a few counts were recorded for this clone. CDR3 region: CSARGDSRYEQYF. The CDR3 DNA, read in part, is TGCAGTGCTAGAGGGGACAGCCGGTACGAG. The rearrangement links TRBV20-1 to TRBJ2-7, with 7 bases lining up with TRBD1. The sequence runs out 3 residues before the end of the CDR3; the remainder is reconstructed from the germline J gene. The J segment lost 4 bases and the V segment lost 1 base, leaving 4 bases of the junction unmatched. CDR3 size: 13 residues. Germline lookup yields CDR1 DFQATT and CDR2 SNEGSKA (reference sequence).

For this clone: Since a much larger clone is just one base distant, this may be a read error. Sequencing ends 3 residues short of the CDR3 end; the germline J gene provides the rest. The V gene is TRBV20-1, the J gene TRBJ1-4; 7 nucleotides agree with TRBD1. In germline, CDR1 is DFQATT, CDR2 SNEGSKA (reference sequence). The CDR3 contains 16 residues. CDR3 bases read: TGCAGTGCTACTAAGACAGGGAGCTCTGGGGCCAACGTA. It codes for CSATKTGSSGANV. The full CDR3 protein is CSATKTGSSGANVLFF.

This clone was counted many times. The CDR3 goes on 3 residues after the read ends, and that part is filled in from the germline J gene. The J gene is TRBJ1-4, the V gene TRBV7-9; D possibly corresponds to TRBD1 (6 bases). CDR3 length: 12 amino acids. Germline V gives CDR1 SEHNR, CDR2 FQNEAQ (reference sequence). Partial CDR3 DNA: TGTGCCAGCAGCTTGGGGCCCAGGGGA. It specifies CASSLGPRG. The complete CDR3 reads CASSLGPRGLFF. Filled out from reference TRBV7-9 and TRBJ1-4, the complete variable domain reads DTGVSQNPRHKITKRGQNVTFRCDPISEHNRLYWYRQTLGQGPEFLTYFQNEAQLEKSRLLSDRFSAERPKGSFSTLEIQRTEQGDSAMYLCASSLGPRGLFFGSGTQLSVL.

This clone has ten or more counts. The read terminates 3 residues ahead of where the CDR3 ends, so the germline J gene completes it. The chain carries TRBV19 and TRBJ2-7; the D gene is possibly TRBD1 (5 bases). Germline V gene lookup returns CDR1 LNHDA and CDR2 SQIVND (reference sequence). This CDR3 contains 14 residues. The V gene lost 3 bases and the J gene lost 5 bases, with 14 bases spanning the gap. CDR3 region: CASSMGREYDEQYF. Incomplete CDR3 DNA: TGTGCCAGTAGTATGGGCAGGGAATATGACGAG.

There are many counts of this clone. The sequenced fragment ends 3 residues before the CDR3 boundary, so the rest is inferred from the germline J gene. The chain joins TRBV4-2 to TRBJ2-7; 10 bases line up with TRBD2. Trimming at V came to 8 bases and at J to 4 bases, leaving 11 bases not matched to a gene. Germline V gives CDR1 LGHNA, CDR2 YNFKEQ. This CDR3 region has 15 residues. CDR3 DNA (partial): TGTGCCAGCTCTTCCCCGGGACTAGCGTATTACGAG. Its protein is CASSSPGLAYYE. The full CDR3 sequence reads CASSSPGLAYYEQYF.

This clone was observed at least ten times. The read is 3 residues too short to cover the CDR3 end, so that end is filled in from the germline J gene. The chain links TRBV5-4 to TRBJ2-7; possible D gene TRBD2, 5 bases. CDR3 length: 13 residues. Trimming shortened V by 2 bases and J by 0 bases, and 6 bases separated the two germline ends. CDR1 is SGHNT and CDR2 is YYREEE in the germline V gene (reference sequence). The CDR3 bases that were read are TGTGCCAGCAGCTTCGAGGGCTCCTACGAG. Translating it yields CASSFEGSYE. The full CDR3 protein is CASSFEGSYEQYF.

About this clone itself: The sequenced fragment ends 3 residues before the CDR3 boundary, so the rest is inferred from the germline J gene. The gene calls are TRBV5-1 and TRBJ2-7; D perhaps matches TRBD1 (5 bases). The CDR3 consists of 16 residues. V lost 1 base and J lost 1, with 15 bases in between. CDR1 and CDR2 (germline): SGHRS, YFSETQ. The CDR3 loop is CASSLSDSQISYEQYF. The sequenced CDR3 bases are TGCGCCAGCAGCTTGTCCGACAGCCAAATTTCCTACGAG.

This clone was seen repeatedly, ten times or more. The sequence runs out 3 residues before the end of the CDR3; the remainder is reconstructed from the germline J gene. The J gene is TRBJ2-5, the V gene TRBV10-1; 7 bases align to TRBD2. J was trimmed by 7 bases and V by 3 bases; bases with no gene match: 8. The CDR3 spans 14 residues. The germline gives CDR1 WNHNN, CDR2 SYGVQD (reference sequence). CDR3 protein: CASSDPTQRGTQYF. The sequenced CDR3 bases are TGCGCCAGCAGTGATCCTACCCAGCGGGGGACC.

This clone was recorded at least ten times. The read terminates 3 residues before the CDR3 end, so the remaining end is supplied by the germline J gene. The V call is TRBV30, the J call TRBJ2-7, with D unclear. The CDR3 runs 11 residues. CDR1 is GTSNPN and CDR2 is SVGIG in the germline V gene (reference sequence). The V end was cut by 1 base, the J end by 5 bases, with 6 bases between. CDR3 DNA, as far as it was read: TGTGCCTGGAGTGGGCAGAACGAG. Translated, it gives CAWSGQNE. The CDR3 reads in full as CAWSGQNEQYF.

CDR3 amino acids: CSASRDFYNEQFF. The DNA read from the CDR3 is TGCAGTGCGAGCAGGGACTTCTACAATGAG. This chain links TRBV20-1 with TRBJ2-1, with D perhaps matching TRBD2 (6 bases). The read stops 3 residues short of the end of the CDR3; the missing end is completed from the germline J gene. Germline-derived CDR1 and CDR2 are DFQATT and SNEGSKA (reference sequence). The CDR3 is made up of 13 amino acids. Trimming cost V 6 bases and J 3 bases, with 12 bases left between them.

Note on this clone: The CDR3 end falls 3 residues outside the read, so it is completed with the germline J gene. This chain joins TRBV11-3 and TRBJ1-1, with D unresolved. The germline gives CDR1 SGHNT, CDR2 YENEEA. V was cut by 6 bases and J by 0 bases, with 8 bases left in between. The CDR3 contains 13 residues. The CDR3: CASSPGMNTEAFF. Incomplete CDR3 DNA: TGTGCCAGCAGTCCCGGTATGAACACTGAA.

This clone was seen a few times. The sequenced fragment ends 3 residues before the CDR3 boundary, so the rest is inferred from the germline J gene. The chain recombines TRBV2 with TRBJ2-5; a possible D gene is TRBD1 (5 bases). This CDR3 is 14 amino acids long. Trimming removed 5 bases at V and 1 base at J, with 11 bases between. The V gene's germline CDR1 is SNHLY and CDR2 FYNNEI. CDR3 amino acids: CASSKLRGQETQYF. CDR3 DNA (partial): TGTGCCAGCAGTAAACTAAGGGGCCAAGAGACC.